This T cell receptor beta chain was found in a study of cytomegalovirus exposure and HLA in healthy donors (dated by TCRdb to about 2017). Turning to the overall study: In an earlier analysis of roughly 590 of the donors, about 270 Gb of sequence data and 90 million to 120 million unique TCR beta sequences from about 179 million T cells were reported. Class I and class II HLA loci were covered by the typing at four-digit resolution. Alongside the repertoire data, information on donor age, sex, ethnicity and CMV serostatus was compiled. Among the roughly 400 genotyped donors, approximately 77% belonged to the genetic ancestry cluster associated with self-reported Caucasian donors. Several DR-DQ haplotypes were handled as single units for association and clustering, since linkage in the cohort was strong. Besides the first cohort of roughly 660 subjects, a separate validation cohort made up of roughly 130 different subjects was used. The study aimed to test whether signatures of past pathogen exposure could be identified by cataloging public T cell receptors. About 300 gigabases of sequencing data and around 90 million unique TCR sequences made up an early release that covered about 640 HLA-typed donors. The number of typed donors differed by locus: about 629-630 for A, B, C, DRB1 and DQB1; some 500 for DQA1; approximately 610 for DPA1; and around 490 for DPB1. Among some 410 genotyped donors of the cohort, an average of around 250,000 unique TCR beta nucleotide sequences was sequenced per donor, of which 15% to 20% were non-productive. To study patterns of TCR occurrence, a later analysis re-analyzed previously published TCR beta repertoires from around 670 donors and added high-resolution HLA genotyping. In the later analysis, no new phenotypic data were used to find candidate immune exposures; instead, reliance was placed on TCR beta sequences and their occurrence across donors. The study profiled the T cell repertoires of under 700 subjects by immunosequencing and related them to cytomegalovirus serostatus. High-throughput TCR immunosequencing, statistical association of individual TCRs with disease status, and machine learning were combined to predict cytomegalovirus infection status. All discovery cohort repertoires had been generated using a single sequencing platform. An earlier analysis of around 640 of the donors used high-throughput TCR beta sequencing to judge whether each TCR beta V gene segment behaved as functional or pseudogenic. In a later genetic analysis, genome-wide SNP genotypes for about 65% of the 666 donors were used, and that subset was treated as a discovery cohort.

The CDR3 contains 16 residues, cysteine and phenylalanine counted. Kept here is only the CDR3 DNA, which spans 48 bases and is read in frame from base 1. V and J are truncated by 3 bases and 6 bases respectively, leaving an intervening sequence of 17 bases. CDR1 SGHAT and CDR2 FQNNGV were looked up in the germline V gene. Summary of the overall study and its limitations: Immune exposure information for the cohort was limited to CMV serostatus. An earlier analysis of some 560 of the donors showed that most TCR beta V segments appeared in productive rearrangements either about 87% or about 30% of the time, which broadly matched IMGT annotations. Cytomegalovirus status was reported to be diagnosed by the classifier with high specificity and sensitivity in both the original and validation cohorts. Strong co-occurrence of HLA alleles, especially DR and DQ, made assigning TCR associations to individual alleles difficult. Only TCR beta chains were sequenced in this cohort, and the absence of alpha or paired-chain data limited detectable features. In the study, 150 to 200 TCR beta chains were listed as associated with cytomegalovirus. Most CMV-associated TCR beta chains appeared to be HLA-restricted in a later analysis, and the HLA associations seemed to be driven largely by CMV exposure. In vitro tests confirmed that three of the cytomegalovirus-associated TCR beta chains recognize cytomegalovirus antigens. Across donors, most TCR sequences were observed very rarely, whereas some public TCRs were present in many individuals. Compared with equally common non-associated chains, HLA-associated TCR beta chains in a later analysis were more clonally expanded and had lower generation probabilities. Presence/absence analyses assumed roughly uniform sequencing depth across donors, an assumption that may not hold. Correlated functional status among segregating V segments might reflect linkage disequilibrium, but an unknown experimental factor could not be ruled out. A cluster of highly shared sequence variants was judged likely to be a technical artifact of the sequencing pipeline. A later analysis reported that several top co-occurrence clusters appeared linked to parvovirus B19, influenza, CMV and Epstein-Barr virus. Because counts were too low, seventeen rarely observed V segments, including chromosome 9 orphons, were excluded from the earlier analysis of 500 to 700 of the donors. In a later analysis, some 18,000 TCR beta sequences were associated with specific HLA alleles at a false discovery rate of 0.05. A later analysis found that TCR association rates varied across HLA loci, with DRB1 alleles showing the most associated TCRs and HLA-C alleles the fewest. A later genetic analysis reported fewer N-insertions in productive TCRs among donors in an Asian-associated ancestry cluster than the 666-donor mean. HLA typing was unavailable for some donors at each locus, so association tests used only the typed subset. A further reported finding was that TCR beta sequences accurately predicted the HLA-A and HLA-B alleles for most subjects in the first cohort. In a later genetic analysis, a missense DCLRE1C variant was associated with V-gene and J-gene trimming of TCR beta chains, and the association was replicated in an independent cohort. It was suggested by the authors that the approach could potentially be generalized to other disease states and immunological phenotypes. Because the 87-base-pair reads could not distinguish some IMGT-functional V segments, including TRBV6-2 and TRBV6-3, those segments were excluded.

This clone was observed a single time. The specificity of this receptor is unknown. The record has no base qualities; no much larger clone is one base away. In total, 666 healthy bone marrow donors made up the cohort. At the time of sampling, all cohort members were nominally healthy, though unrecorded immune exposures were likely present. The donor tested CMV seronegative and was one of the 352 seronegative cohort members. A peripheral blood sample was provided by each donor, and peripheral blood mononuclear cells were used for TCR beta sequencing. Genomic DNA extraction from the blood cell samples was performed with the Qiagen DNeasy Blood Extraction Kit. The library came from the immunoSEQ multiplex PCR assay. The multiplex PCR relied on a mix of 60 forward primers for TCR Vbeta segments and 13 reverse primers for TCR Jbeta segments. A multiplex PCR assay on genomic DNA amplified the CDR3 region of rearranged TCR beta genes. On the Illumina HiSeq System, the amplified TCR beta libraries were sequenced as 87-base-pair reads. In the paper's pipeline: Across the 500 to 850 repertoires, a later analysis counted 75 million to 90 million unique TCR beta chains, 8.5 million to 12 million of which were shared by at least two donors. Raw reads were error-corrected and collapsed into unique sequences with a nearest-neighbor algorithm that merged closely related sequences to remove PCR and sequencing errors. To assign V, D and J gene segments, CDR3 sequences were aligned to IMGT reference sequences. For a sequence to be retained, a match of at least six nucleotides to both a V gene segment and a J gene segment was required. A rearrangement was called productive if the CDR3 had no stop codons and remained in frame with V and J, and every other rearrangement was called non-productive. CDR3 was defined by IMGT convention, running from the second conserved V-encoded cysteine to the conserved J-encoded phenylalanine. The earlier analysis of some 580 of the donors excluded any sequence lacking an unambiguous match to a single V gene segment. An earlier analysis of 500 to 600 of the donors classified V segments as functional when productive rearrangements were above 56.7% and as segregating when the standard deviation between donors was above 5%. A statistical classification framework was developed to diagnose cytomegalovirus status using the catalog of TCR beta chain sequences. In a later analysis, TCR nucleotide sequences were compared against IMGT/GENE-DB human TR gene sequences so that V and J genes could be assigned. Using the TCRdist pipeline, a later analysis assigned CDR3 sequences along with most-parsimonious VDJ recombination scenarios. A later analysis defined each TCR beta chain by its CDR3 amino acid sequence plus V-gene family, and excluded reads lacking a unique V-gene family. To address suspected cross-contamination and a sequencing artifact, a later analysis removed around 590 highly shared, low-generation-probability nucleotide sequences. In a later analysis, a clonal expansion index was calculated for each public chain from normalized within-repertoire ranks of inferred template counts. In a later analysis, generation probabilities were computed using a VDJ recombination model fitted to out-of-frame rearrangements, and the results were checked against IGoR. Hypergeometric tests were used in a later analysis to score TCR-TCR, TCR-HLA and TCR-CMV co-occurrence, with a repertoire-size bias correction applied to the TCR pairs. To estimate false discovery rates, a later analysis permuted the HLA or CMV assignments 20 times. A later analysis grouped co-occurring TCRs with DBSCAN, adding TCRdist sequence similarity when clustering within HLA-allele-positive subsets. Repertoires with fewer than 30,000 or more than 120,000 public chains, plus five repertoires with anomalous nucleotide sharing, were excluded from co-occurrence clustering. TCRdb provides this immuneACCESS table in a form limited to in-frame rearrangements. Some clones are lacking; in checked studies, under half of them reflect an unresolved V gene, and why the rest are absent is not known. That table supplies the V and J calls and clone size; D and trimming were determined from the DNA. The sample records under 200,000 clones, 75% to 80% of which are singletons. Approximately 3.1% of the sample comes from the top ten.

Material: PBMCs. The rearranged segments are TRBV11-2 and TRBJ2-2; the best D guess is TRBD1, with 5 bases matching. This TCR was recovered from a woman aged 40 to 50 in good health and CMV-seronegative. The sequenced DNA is TGTGCCAGCAGCTTCTCCGCAGGGAACCTGGCCGGGGAGCTGTTTTTT. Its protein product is CASSFSAGNLAGELFF.